The entry below describes one T cell receptor (beta chain). Its antigen remains unknown. Antigen-specific CD4+ T cells were expanded with viral peptide pools in the ViraFEST assay before sequencing. Isolating CD4+ T cells followed around nine days of culture. Nucleocapsid antibody tests were negative, and the vaccine recipients had no prior SARS-CoV-2 infection. In culture with approximately 9.5 IU/ml IL-2 and 8 to 10 ug/ml peptides, PBMC were grown at roughly 2 million per well. Half the medium was replaced with IL-2 medium on days 3 and 7. The data were produced by immunoSEQ multiplex PCR, yet TCRdb's version contains in-frame clones alone and is incomplete. The sample contains around 35,000 clones, less than 70% of which appear only once. This entry belongs to a study of vaccination effects on CD4 cells after COVID-19. The germline gives CDR1 SQVTM, CDR2 ANQGSEA. This CDR3 spans 15 amino acids. The V segment lost 4 bases and the J segment 3 bases; nucleotides outside the gene matches: 10.

General observations from the study: Sampling in the study covered few convalescent patients and included no early post-infection timepoints.

The input for sequencing was CD4+ T cells from PBMCs cultured with HCoV-OC43 spike peptides, taken before COVID-19 vaccination. Noted subset: HCoV-OC43 spike overlapping peptide pool stimulation. The clonotype was recovered from a human donor who received a COVID-19 vaccine. This rearrangement joins TRBV29-1 to TRBJ2-3; 7 bases map to TRBD2. DNA of the CDR3: TGCAGCGTTGTGGGCGGACGGGGGGTTACAGATACGCAGTATTTT. This gives the protein CSVVGGRGVTDTQYF.